This T cell receptor beta chain was found in a study of tumor and adjacent non-tumor tissue in lung cancer. In the study overall: Aged about 30 to 76 years, patients included fewer than 11 men and a few women with stage I to III disease.

To note about this clonotype: Its antigen is not identified.

RNA was extracted from bulk tissue without any cell sorting. TCRbeta libraries were built with three rounds of nested PCR, modified from ARM-PCR. From the multiplex PCR reads, TCRdb called clonotypes with MiXCR, one entry per CDR3 protein. Of about 75,000 distinct CDR3 sequences listed, 60% to 80% are singletons. J lost 1 base, V lost 0 bases, and 11 bases had no gene match. Germline CDR1 LGHNA, CDR2 YNFKEQ. This CDR3 has 20 amino acids. Study results and caveats: Tumor tissue had significantly higher TCR diversity than normal lung.

The receptor was derived from a woman in her forties or fifties with non-small cell lung cancer. The chain has TRBV4-2 and TRBJ2-2; TRBD2 matches 10 bases. Specimen: lung tumor tissue. CDR3 DNA sequence: TGTGCCAGCAGCCAAGACGGACAAGCGGGAGGGCTAGGGAACACCGGGGAGCTGTTTTTT. The encoded protein is CASSQDGQAGGLGNTGELFF.